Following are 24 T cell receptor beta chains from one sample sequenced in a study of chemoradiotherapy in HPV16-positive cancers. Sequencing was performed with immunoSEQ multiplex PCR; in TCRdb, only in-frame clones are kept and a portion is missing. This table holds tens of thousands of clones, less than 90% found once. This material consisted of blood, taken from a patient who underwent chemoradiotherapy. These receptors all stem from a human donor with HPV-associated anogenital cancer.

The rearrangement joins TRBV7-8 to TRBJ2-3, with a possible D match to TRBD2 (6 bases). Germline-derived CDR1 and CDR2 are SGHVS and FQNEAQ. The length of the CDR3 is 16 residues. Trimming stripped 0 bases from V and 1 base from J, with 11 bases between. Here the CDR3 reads CASSLAGTFGTDTQYF. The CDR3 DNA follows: TGTGCCAGCAGCTTAGCCGGGACTTTCGGCACAGATACGCAGTATTTT.

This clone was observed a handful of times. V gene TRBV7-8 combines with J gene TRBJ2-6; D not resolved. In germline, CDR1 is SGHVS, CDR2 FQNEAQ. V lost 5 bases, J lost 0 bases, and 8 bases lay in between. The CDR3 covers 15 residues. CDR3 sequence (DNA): TGTGCCAGCAGCCCGGGTAACTCTGGGGCCAACGTCCTGACTTTC. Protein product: CASSPGNSGANVLTF.

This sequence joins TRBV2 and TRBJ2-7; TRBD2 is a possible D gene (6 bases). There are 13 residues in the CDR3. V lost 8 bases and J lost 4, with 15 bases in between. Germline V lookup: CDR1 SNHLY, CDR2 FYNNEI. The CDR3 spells CASGGVLGYEQYF. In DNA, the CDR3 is TGTGCCAGCGGAGGGGTCCTGGGTTACGAGCAGTACTTC.

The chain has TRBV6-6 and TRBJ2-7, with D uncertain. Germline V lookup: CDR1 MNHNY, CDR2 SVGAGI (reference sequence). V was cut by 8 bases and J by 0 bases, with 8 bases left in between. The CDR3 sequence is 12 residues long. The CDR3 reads CASSTSSYEQYF. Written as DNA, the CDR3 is TGTGCCAGCTCTACCTCCTCCTACGAGCAGTACTTC.

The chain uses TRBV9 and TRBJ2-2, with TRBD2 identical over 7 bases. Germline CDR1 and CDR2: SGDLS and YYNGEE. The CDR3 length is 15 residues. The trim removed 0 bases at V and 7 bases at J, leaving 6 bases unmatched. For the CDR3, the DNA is TGTGCCAGCAGCGTAGCTACTTCGGGAGGCGGGGAGCTGTTTTTT. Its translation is CASSVATSGGGELFF.

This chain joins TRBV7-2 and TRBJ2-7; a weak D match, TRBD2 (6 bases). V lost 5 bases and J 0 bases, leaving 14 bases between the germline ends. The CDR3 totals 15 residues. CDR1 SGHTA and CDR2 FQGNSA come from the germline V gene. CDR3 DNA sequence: TGTGCCAGCAGCACGGGACTCTCAAGCTCCTACGAGCAGTACTTC. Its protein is CASSTGLSSSYEQYF. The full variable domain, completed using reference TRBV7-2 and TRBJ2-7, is GAGVSQSPSNKVTEKGKDVELRCDPISGHTALYWYRQSLGQGLEFLIYFQGNSAPDKSGLPSDRFSAERTGGSVSTLTIQRTQQEDSAVYLCASSTGLSSSYEQYFGPGTRLTVT.

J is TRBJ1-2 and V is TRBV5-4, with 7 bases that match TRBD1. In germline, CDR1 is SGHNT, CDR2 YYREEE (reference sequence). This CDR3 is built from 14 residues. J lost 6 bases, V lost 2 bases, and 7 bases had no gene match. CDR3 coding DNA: TGTGCCAGCAGCTTCTCAGGGGGTATAGATGGCTACACCTTC. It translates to CASSFSGGIDGYTF.

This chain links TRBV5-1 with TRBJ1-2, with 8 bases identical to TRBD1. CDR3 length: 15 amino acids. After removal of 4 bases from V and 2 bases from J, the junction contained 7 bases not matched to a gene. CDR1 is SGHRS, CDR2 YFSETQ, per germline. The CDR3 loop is CASSPGQEANYGYTF. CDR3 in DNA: TGCGCCAGCAGCCCGGGACAGGAGGCCAACTATGGCTACACCTTC.

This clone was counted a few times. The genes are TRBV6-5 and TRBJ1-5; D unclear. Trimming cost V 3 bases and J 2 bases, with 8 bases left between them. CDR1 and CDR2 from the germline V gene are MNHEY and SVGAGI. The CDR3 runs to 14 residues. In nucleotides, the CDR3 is TGTGCCAGCAGTTATACGGGTGGCAATCAGCCCCAGCATTTT. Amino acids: CASSYTGGNQPQHF.

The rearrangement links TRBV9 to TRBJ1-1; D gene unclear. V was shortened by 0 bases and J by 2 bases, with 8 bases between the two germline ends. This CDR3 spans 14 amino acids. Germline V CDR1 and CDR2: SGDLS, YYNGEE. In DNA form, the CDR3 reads TGTGCCAGCAGCGTAGATCACAGAAACACTGAAGCTTTCTTT. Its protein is CASSVDHRNTEAFF.

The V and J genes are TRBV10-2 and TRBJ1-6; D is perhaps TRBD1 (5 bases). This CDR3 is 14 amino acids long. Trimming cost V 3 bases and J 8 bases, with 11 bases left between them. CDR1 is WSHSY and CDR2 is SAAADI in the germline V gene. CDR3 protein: CASSDRGLDSPLHF. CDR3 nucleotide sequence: TGCGCCAGCAGTGACCGGGGCTTGGATTCACCCCTCCACTTT.

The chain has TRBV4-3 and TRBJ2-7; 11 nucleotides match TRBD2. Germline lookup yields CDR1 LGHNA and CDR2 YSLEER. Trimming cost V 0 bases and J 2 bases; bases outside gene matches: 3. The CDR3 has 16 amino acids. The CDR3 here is CASSQDPSGRPYEQYF. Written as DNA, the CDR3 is TGCGCCAGCAGCCAAGATCCTAGCGGGAGGCCCTACGAGCAGTACTTC.

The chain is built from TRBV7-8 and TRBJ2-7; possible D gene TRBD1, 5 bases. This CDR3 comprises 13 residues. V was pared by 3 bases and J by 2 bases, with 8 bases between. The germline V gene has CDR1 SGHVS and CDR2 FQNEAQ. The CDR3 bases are TGTGCCAGCAGCTTCGACAGCACCTACGAGCAGTACTTC. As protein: CASSFDSTYEQYF.

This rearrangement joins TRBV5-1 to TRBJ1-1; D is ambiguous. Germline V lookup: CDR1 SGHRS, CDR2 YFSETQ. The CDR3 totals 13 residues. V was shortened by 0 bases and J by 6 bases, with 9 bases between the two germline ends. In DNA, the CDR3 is TGCGCCAGCAGCTTGGAGATCACGGCTGAAGCTTTCTTT. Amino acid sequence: CASSLEITAEAFF.

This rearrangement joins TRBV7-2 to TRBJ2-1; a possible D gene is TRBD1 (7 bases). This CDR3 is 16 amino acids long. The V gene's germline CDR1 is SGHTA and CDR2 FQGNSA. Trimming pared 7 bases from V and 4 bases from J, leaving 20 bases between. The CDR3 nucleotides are TGTGCCAGCAAGCAGGGGGGTACCTCCTGGTACAATGAGCAGTTCTTC. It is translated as CASKQGGTSWYNEQFF.

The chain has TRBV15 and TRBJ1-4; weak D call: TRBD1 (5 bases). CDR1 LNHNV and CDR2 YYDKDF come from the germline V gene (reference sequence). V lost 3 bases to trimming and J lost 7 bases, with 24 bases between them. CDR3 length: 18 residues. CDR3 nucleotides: TGTGCCACCAGCAGGGCTCAAACGGGACCCATGAACGGTGAAAAACTGTTTTTT. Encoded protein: CATSRAQTGPMNGEKLFF.

As DNA, the CDR3 is TGTGCCAGCAGTTCCAGAACAGGCACTGAAGCTTTCTTT. Its protein is CASSSRTGTEAFF. V and J are TRBV6-6 and TRBJ1-1; a weak D match, TRBD1 (5 bases). This CDR3 contains 13 residues. V was pared by 4 bases and J by 4 bases, with 10 bases between. CDR1 and CDR2 (germline): MNHNY, SVGAGI (reference sequence).

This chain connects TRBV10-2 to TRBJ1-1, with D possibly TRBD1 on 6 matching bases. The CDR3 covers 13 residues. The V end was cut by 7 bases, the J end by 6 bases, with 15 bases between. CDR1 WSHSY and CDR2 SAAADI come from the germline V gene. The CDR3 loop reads CASTETSGAEAFF. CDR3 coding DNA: TGCGCCAGCACCGAGACATCAGGGGCTGAAGCTTTCTTT.

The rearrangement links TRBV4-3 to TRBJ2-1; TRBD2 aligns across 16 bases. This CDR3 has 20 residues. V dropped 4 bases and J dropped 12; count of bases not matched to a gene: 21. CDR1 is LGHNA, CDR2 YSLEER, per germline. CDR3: CASSRQGTSGRATEGQVQFF. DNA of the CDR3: TGCGCCAGCAGCCGACAGGGGACTAGCGGGAGGGCGACGGAGGGCCAGGTGCAGTTCTTC.

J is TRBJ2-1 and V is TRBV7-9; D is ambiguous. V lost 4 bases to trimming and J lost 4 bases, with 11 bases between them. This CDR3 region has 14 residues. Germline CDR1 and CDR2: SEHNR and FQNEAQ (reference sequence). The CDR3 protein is CASSSVLDYNEQFF. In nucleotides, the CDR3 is TGTGCCAGCAGCTCCGTACTGGATTACAATGAGCAGTTCTTC.

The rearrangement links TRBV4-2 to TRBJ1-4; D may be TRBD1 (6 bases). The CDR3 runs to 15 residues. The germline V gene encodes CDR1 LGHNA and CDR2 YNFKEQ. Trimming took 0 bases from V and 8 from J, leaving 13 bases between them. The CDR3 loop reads CASSQDGRGREKLFF. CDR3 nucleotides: TGTGCCAGCAGCCAAGACGGCAGGGGTAGGGAAAAACTGTTTTTT.

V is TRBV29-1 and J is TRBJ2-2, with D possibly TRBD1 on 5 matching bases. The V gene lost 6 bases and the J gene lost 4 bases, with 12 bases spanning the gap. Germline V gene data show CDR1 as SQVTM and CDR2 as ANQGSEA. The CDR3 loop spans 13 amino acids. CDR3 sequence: CSVVGVLTGELFF. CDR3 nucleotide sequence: TGCAGCGTGGTAGGGGTCCTCACCGGGGAGCTGTTTTTT.

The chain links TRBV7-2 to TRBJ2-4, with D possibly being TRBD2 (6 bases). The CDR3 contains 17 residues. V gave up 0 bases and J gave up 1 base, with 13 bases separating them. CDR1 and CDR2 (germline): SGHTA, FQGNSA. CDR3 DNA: TGTGCCAGCAGCTTAGCGGGATCGGGGGTGGCCAAAAACATTCAGTACTTC. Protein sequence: CASSLAGSGVAKNIQYF.

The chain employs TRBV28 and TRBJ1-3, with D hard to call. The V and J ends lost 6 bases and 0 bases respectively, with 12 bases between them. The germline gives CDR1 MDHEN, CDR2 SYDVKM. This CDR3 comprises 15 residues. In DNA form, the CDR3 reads TGTGCCAGCAGATCCGACACCTACTCTGGAAACACCATATATTTT. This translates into CASRSDTYSGNTIYF.